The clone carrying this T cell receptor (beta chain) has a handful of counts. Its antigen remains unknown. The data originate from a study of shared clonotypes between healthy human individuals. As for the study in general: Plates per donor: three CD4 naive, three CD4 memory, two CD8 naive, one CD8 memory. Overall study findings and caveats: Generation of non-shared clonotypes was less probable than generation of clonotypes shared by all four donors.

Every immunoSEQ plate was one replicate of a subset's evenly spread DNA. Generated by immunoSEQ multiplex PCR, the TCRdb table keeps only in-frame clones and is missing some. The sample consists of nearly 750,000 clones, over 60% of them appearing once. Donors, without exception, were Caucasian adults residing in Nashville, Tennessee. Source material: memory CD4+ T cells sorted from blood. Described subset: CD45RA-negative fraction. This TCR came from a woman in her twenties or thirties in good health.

The CDR3 DNA is TGTGCCAGTAGTGTTAGGGGACTAACGGGACCCACGAGGACATACGAGCAGTACTTC. Translating it yields CASSVRGLTGPTRTYEQYF. The rearrangement joins TRBV19 to TRBJ2-7; TRBD2 matches at 7 bases. This CDR3 spans 19 amino acids. The V segment lost 5 bases and the J segment 4 bases; nucleotides outside the gene matches: 23. Germline CDR1 reads LNHDA; CDR2 reads SQIVND (reference sequence).